These T cell receptor beta chains were read from a single sample in a study of T-cell reconstitution after alpha-beta-depleted transplantation in children. TCRdb used MiXCR to reprocess the PCR reads, holding one entry per CDR3 protein. Here the sample spans 440,000 or so distinct CDR3 sequences, about a tenth being singletons. This sample comprised PBMCs from the stem cell graft donor, obtained from the stem cell graft. The receptors were sampled from a human donor who donated a stem cell graft to a child with acute myeloid leukemia. CDR3s include the opening cysteine and the closing phenylalanine or tryptophan. D genes are given only for firm matches. Size tells how often a clone was seen (once, few, many) or the class of an expanded clone, and some rows leave it out.

abundance,d_gene,j_gene,v_gene,CDR3aa,CDR3nt
few,.,TRBJ2-7,TRBV20-1,CSATVLKGSGEQYF,TGCAGTGCTACCGTCTTGAAAGGCTCGGGGGAGCAGTACTTC
.,.,TRBJ2-1,TRBV12-3/TRBV12-4,CASSFGHLNEQFF,TGTGCCAGCAGTTTTGGACACCTCAATGAGCAGTTCTTC
few,.,TRBJ1-2,TRBV29-1,CSVEKPGQNYGYTF,TGCAGCGTTGAAAAACCGGGACAAAACTATGGCTACACCTTC
few,.,TRBJ1-2,TRBV5-1,CASREQGLDGYTF,TGCGCCAGCAGGGAGCAGGGACTCGATGGCTACACCTTC
few,.,TRBJ1-2,TRBV29-1,CSVAGNNYGYTF,TGCAGCGTTGCAGGGAATAACTATGGCTACACCTTC
few,TRBD2,TRBJ2-1,TRBV20-1,CSASSGEGSSYNEQFF,TGCAGTGCTAGTTCGGGGGAGGGGAGCTCCTACAATGAGCAGTTCTTC
.,TRBD2,TRBJ2-1,TRBV28,CASKNHAGLNNEQFF,TGTGCCAGCAAAAACCATGCGGGACTAAACAATGAGCAGTTCTTC
.,.,TRBJ2-3,TRBV6-5,CASSYLTNTDTQYF,TGTGCCAGCAGTTACTTGACCAACACAGATACGCAGTATTTT
.,.,TRBJ2-5,TRBV11-1,CASSARQNGETQYF,TGTGCCAGCAGCGCCAGACAGAACGGGGAGACCCAGTACTTC
.,.,TRBJ1-6,TRBV6-5,CASSYNVGDPDNSPLHF,TGTGCCAGCAGTTATAATGTCGGTGATCCGGATAATTCACCCCTCCACTTT
many,TRBD1,TRBJ1-5,TRBV25-1,CASSDDRDNQPQHF,TGTGCCAGCAGTGACGACAGGGACAATCAGCCCCAGCATTTT
.,.,TRBJ2-2,TRBV20-1,CSARRQGGTGELFF,TGCAGTGCTAGGAGGCAGGGGGGAACCGGGGAGCTGTTTTTT
.,.,TRBJ1-1,TRBV5-1,CASSFNRAEAFF,TGCGCCAGCAGCTTCAACAGGGCTGAAGCTTTCTTT
.,TRBD2,TRBJ2-1,TRBV20-1,CSARDPDSGSAHNEQFF,TGCAGTGCTAGAGATCCGGATAGCGGGAGTGCCCACAATGAGCAGTTCTTC
.,.,TRBJ1-5,TRBV5-1,CASSLAPGAGSNQPQHF,TGCGCCAGCAGCTTGGCCCCAGGGGCTGGGAGCAATCAGCCCCAGCATTTT
few,.,TRBJ2-1,TRBV6-5,CASSRVSGSYNEQFF,TGTGCCAGCAGTCGGGTATCAGGGTCCTACAATGAGCAGTTCTTC
few,TRBD2,TRBJ2-5,TRBV7-2,CASSYPGLAGQETQYF,TGTGCCAGCAGCTATCCGGGACTAGCGGGACAAGAGACCCAGTACTTC
.,TRBD2,TRBJ2-7,TRBV9,CASSAGLAGGWGEQYF,TGTGCCAGCAGCGCGGGACTAGCGGGAGGATGGGGCGAGCAGTACTTC
few,.,TRBJ1-5,TRBV7-2,CASSLQGNSNQPQHF,TGTGCCAGCAGCTTGCAGGGGAATAGCAATCAGCCCCAGCATTTT
many,.,TRBJ2-5,TRBV10-3,CAIRPGSEETQYF,TGTGCCATCAGGCCGGGGTCCGAAGAGACCCAGTACTTC
.,TRBD2,TRBJ2-2,TRBV18,CASSPPLLAGNTGELFF,TGTGCCAGCTCACCACCTCTCCTAGCGGGGAACACCGGGGAGCTGTTTTTT
.,.,TRBJ2-7,TRBV15,CATKRSRDFYEQYF,TGTGCCACCAAGAGGTCCCGGGACTTTTACGAGCAGTACTTC
few,.,TRBJ2-3,TRBV15,CATSRDTSGSTDTQYF,TGTGCCACCAGCAGAGATACCAGCGGCAGCACAGATACGCAGTATTTT
few,TRBD1,TRBJ1-2,TRBV5-6,CASSGGQGHNYGYTF,TGTGCCAGCAGCGGGGGACAGGGACATAACTATGGCTACACCTTC
many,TRBD1,TRBJ2-5,TRBV5-1,CASSFTGEETQYF,TGCGCCAGCAGCTTTACAGGGGAAGAGACCCAGTACTTC
few,.,TRBJ1-1,TRBV7-9,CASSVRDGNTEAFF,TGTGCCAGCAGCGTTCGGGACGGCAACACTGAAGCTTTCTTT
.,TRBD2,TRBJ2-3,TRBV6-5,CASSQGLAGPADTQYF,TGTGCCAGCAGCCAGGGACTAGCGGGACCTGCAGATACGCAGTATTTT
.,TRBD1,TRBJ1-6,TRBV5-5,CASSNDRGSYNSPLHF,TGTGCCAGCAGCAATGACAGGGGGTCCTATAATTCACCCCTCCACTTT
few,TRBD2,TRBJ2-1,TRBV4-1,CASSQGLAGSDEQFF,TGCGCCAGCAGCCAGGGACTAGCGGGATCCGATGAGCAGTTCTTC
.,TRBD2,TRBJ2-4,TRBV7-8,CASSLKGTSGFLKNIQYF,TGTGCCAGCAGCTTAAAGGGGACTAGCGGGTTTCTTAAAAACATTCAGTACTTC
.,TRBD2,TRBJ2-5,TRBV20-1,CSAMTSGGSYETQYF,TGCAGTGCTATGACTAGCGGGGGGTCATACGAGACCCAGTACTTC
.,.,TRBJ2-1,TRBV7-2,CASSLRLVDEQFF,TGTGCCAGCAGCTTAAGGTTGGTGGATGAGCAGTTCTTC
.,.,TRBJ1-5,TRBV29-1,CNIGGHANQPQHF,TGCAATATCGGAGGACACGCCAATCAGCCCCAGCATTTT
few,.,TRBJ1-1,TRBV5-1,CASSSRLGNTEAFF,TGCGCCAGCAGCTCGCGTTTAGGGAACACTGAAGCTTTCTTT
.,.,TRBJ2-4,TRBV29-1,CSVDVGIQYF,TGCAGCGTCGACGTCGGCATTCAGTACTTC
.,TRBD2,TRBJ2-2,TRBV18,CASSLRTSGTNTGELFF,TGTGCCAGCTCACTCAGGACTAGCGGAACGAACACCGGGGAGCTGTTTTTT
many,TRBD1,TRBJ1-5,TRBV20-1,CSAQDRDSNQPQHF,TGCAGTGCTCAGGACAGGGATAGCAATCAGCCCCAGCATTTT
few,TRBD1,TRBJ1-4,TRBV25-1,CASSSHRGVAEKLFF,TGTGCCAGCAGTTCCCACAGGGGAGTCGCTGAAAAACTGTTTTTT
few,TRBD1,TRBJ1-2,TRBV20-1,CSARDRGTGDYGYTF,TGCAGTGCTAGAGATCGGGGGACAGGGGACTATGGCTACACCTTC
few,TRBD2,TRBJ2-1,TRBV7-2,CASSSRGGANNEQFF,TGTGCCAGCAGCTCCCGCGGGGGGGCGAACAATGAGCAGTTCTTC
few,TRBD2,TRBJ2-5,TRBV10-3,CAISDWAGVETQYF,TGTGCCATCAGTGATTGGGCGGGGGTCGAGACCCAGTACTTC
few,TRBD2,TRBJ2-7,TRBV6-5,CASSYDWGGRQQYF,TGTGCCAGCAGTTACGATTGGGGGGGGAGGCAGCAGTACTTC
many,.,TRBJ2-7,TRBV7-2,CASSPQGEQYF,TGTGCCAGCAGCCCTCAAGGCGAGCAGTACTTC
few,TRBD2,TRBJ2-5,TRBV5-1,CASSLALAGDRETQYF,TGCGCCAGCAGCTTGGCTTTAGCGGGAGATCGGGAGACCCAGTACTTC
few,TRBD2,TRBJ2-3,TRBV6-1,CASTVRGEPTDTQYF,TGTGCCAGCACCGTACGGGGGGAACCCACAGATACGCAGTATTTT